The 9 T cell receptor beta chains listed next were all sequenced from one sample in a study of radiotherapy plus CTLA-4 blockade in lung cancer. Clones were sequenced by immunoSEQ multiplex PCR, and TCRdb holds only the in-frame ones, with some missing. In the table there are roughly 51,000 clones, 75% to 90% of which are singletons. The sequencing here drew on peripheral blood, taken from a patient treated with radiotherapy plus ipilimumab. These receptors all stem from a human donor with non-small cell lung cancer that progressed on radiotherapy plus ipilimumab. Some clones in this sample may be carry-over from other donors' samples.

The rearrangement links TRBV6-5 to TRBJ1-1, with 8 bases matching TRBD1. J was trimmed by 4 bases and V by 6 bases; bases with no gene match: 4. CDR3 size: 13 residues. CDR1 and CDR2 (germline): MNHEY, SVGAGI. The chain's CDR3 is CASRKTGATEAFF. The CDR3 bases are TGTGCCAGCAGAAAGACAGGGGCCACTGAAGCTTTCTTT.

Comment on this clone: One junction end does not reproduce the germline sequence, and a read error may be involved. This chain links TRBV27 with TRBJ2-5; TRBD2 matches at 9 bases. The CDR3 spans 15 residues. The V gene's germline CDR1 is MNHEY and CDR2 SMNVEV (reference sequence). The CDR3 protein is CAGSYLAGRRETQYF. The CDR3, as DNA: TGTGCCGGCAGTTATCTAGCGGGAAGGAGGGAGACCCAGTACTTC.

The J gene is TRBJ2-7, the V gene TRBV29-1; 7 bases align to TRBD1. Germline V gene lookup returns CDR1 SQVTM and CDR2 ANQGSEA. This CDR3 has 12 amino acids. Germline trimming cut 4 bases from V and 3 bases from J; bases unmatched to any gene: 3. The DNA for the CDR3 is TGCAGCGTTGTGTACAGGGGCTACGAGCAGTACTTC. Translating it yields CSVVYRGYEQYF.

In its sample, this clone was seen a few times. The CDR3 loop is CASSQPLAYEQYF. The CDR3 bases are TGTGCCAGCAGTCAACCTTTAGCTTACGAGCAGTACTTC. The rearrangement uses TRBV5-6 and TRBJ2-7, with D hard to call. V lost 5 bases to trimming and J lost 4 bases, with 13 bases between them. This CDR3 has 13 residues. Germline V gives CDR1 SGHDT, CDR2 YYEEEE.

CDR3 nucleotides: TGCGCCAGCAGCTTGGGGCAGGACCAAGAGACCCAGTACTTC. Translating it yields CASSLGQDQETQYF. The rearrangement links TRBV5-1 to TRBJ2-5; D ambiguous. Germline loops: CDR1 SGHRS, CDR2 YFSETQ. Trimming took 0 bases from V and 0 from J, leaving 6 bases between them. The CDR3 length is 14 residues.

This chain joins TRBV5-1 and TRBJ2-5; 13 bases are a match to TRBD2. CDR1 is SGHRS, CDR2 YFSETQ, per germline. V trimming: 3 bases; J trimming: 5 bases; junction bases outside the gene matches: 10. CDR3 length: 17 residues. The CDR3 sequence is CASSWTGTSGEGETQYF. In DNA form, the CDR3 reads TGCGCCAGCAGCTGGACCGGGACTAGCGGGGAAGGGGAGACCCAGTACTTC.

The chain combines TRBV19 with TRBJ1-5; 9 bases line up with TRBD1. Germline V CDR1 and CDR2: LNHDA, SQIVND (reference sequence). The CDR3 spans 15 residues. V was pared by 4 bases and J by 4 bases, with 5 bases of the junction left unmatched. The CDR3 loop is CASSSGQGRNQPQHF. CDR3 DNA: TGTGCCAGTAGTAGCGGACAGGGGAGAAATCAGCCCCAGCATTTT.

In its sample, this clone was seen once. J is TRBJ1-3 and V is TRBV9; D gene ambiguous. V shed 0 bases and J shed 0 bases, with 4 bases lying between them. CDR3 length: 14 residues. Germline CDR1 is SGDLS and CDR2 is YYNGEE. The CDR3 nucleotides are TGTGCCAGCAGCGTAGTAGACTCTGGAAACACCATATATTTT. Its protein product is CASSVVDSGNTIYF.

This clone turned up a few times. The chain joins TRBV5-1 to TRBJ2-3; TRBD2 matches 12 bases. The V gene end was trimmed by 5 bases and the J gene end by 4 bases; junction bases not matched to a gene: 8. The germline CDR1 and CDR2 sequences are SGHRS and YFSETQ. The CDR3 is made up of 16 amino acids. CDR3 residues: CASSSASGGDPDTQYF. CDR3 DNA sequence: TGCGCCAGCAGTTCAGCTAGCGGGGGGGATCCAGATACGCAGTATTTT. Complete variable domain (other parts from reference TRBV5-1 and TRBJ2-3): KAGVTQTPRYLIKTRGQQVTLSCSPISGHRSVSWYQQTPGQGLQFLFEYFSETQRNKGNFPGRFSGRQFSNSRSEMNVSTLELGDSALYLCASSSASGGDPDTQYFGPGTRLTVL.